This T cell receptor beta chain was captured by sequencing in a study of PD-1 blockade in mismatch repair-deficient tumors. Measured with immunoSEQ multiplex PCR; TCRdb has only the in-frame clones, and not every one. The sample has about 38,000 clones, roughly three quarters seen once. This receptor was identified in an adult with mismatch repair-deficient cancer. This specimen consisted of peripheral blood, obtained 4 weeks after starting pembrolizumab.

CDR3 residues: CASSLERAATYGYTF. CDR3 nucleotides: TGTGCCAGCAGCTTAGAACGAGCGGCCACCTATGGCTACACCTTC. The V and J genes are TRBV11-2 and TRBJ1-2; D not certain. The CDR3 totals 15 residues. Germline V gene lookup returns CDR1 SGHAT and CDR2 FQNNGV. Deletions cut 0 bases from V and 4 bases from J, with 12 bases between. The complete variable domain, with remaining parts taken from reference TRBV11-2 and TRBJ1-2, reads EAGVAQSPRYKIIEKRQSVAFWCNPISGHATLYWYQQILGQGPKLLIQFQNNGVVDDSQLPKDRFSAERLKGVDSTLKIQPAKLEDSAVYLCASSLERAATYGYTFGSGTRLTVV.